This T cell receptor (beta chain) was sequenced during a study of blood T cell repertoires in COVID-19. Authors' data handling: Reference gene primers were amplified, and this amplification served to estimate nucleated cell counts. The assay was immunoSEQ multiplex PCR, and TCRdb's table has in-frame clones only and misses some. The DNA was the basis for D and trimming; V, J and clone size are from that table. The sample lists about 380,000 clones, around 87% occurring once. Grouping used clinical history reported by participants in a survey and questionnaire. Each recovered donor of Cohort 3 presented with two negative PCRs, clearance, or symptom resolution. CDR1 and CDR2 from the germline V gene are SEHNR and FQNEAQ (reference sequence). The CDR3 is 17 residues long. The trim removed 1 base at V and 1 base at J, leaving 7 bases unmatched.

The receptor was derived from a man in his thirties or forties who had recovered from COVID-19. Sequencing was carried out using PBMCs or T cells enriched from blood (not recorded which). The chain combines TRBV7-9 with TRBJ1-5, with 7 bases identical to TRBD1. The DNA of the CDR3 is TGTGCCAGCAGCTTAGTACCCAGGGGGGAAAGCAATCAGCCCCAGCATTTT. Translated, it gives CASSLVPRGESNQPQHF.